The clone carrying this TCR beta chain has a single count. Its antigen is still unknown. Sequencing used immunoSEQ multiplex PCR; TCRdb keeps in-frame clones, though not all of them. This table holds roughly 300,000 clones, 88% found once. The data are from a study of cytomegalovirus exposure and HLA in healthy donors. Notes on the study in general: Overall, 164 TCR beta chains were annotated as cytomegalovirus-associated. Most TCR sequences showed up rarely, but some public TCRs showed up in many donors. A subsequent analysis found that TCR clusters from the first cohort also tended to co-occur in the roughly 120 validation repertoires, with 90% to 95% of cluster scores above 0.

This clonotype was obtained from a woman between 18 and 30 years old in good health and CMV-seronegative. Source material: PBMCs.

The CDR3 reads CASSFYTVYEQYF. The CDR3 region has the DNA TGTGCCAGCAGCTTCTATACAGTTTACGAGCAGTACTTC. This sequence joins TRBV7-8 and TRBJ2-7, with D hard to call. Germline V gene sequence: CDR1 SGHVS, CDR2 FQNEAQ. CDR3 length: 13 residues. V was clipped by 3 bases and J by 4 bases, with 10 bases between them.